The 17 T cell receptor beta chains below all came from one sample that was sequenced in a study of blood T cells in healthy people across ages. Then a second PCR, running roughly 7 to 11 cycles, was carried out with a sample-barcoded 5' primer and a J-beta primer mix. In TCRdb, the 5' RACE reads were re-called with MiXCR into one record per CDR3 protein. The data show around 1,500,000 distinct CDR3 sequences, roughly 45% seen once. Sequenced sample: blood. These receptors were obtained from a woman in her late teens or twenties in good health.

The V and J genes are TRBV5-1 and TRBJ2-1; no clear D. V was pared by 2 bases and J by 8 bases, with 14 bases between. The CDR3 spans 14 residues. CDR1 and CDR2 from the germline V gene are SGHRS and YFSETQ. The CDR3 nucleotides read TGCGCCAGCAGCTTAATAGGGAACGGCGATGAGCAGTTCTTC. It codes for CASSLIGNGDEQFF.

Comment on this clonotype: The germline gene is not matched at one end of the junction; a read error may be the cause. The chain uses TRBV7-3 and TRBJ2-7; 13 bases line up with TRBD2. CDR3 length equals 17 residues. CDR1 SGHTA and CDR2 FQGTGA come from the germline V gene. DNA for the CDR3: TGTGCCAGCAGCGTAACCGGGACTAGCGGGAAATCCTACGGGCAGTACTTC. Translated, it gives CASSVTGTSGKSYGQYF. Variable domain in full (rest from reference TRBV7-3 and TRBJ2-7): GAGVSQTPSNKVTEKGKYVELRCDPISGHTALYWYRQSLGQGPEFLIYFQGTGAADDSGLPNDRFFAVRPEGSVSTLKIQRTERGDSAVYLCASSVTGTSGKSYGQYFGPGTRLTVT.

Here the CDR3 DNA reads TGTGCCAGCAGTTTGGAAGAGGATCAGCCCCAGCATTTT. Encoded protein: CASSLEEDQPQHF. The rearrangement joins TRBV27 to TRBJ1-5; D remains ambiguous. The CDR3 has 13 residues. Germline CDR1 is MNHEY and CDR2 is SMNVEV (reference sequence). V gave up 3 bases and J gave up 5 bases, with 8 bases separating them.

The chain recombines TRBV3-1 with TRBJ2-3; 7 nucleotides match TRBD1. The CDR3 sequence is 17 residues long. Germline lookup yields CDR1 LGHDT and CDR2 YNNKEL (reference sequence). Trimming cost V 0 bases and J 2 bases; bases outside gene matches: 8. In DNA form, the CDR3 reads TGTGCCAGCAGCCAAGATGGGGAGACAGGGAACACAGATACGCAGTATTTT. Its protein is CASSQDGETGNTDTQYF.

This chain uses TRBV6-9 with TRBJ1-6, with D maybe TRBD1 (6 bases). Germline V gives CDR1 MNHGY, CDR2 SVAAGI. The CDR3 contains 20 residues. V lost 4 bases, J lost 0 bases, and 22 bases lay in between. CDR3 DNA: TGTGCCAGCAGTTGTACAGGGTCACGGGGTGGCGGCTCCTATAATTCACCCCTCCACTTT. Protein product: CASSCTGSRGGGSYNSPLHF.

The chain uses TRBV25-1 and TRBJ2-7, with D uncertain. The CDR3 has 15 residues. With 3 bases removed from V and 0 bases from J, the gap between germline ends came to 12 bases. Germline V gives CDR1 MGHDK, CDR2 SYGVNS. The DNA for the CDR3 is TGTGCCAGCAGTGATGGGTCAGTTAACTCCTACGAGCAGTACTTC. It translates to CASSDGSVNSYEQYF.

This clonotype has a handful of counts. The chain uses TRBV5-1 and TRBJ2-3; 10 bases align to TRBD2. The CDR3 spans 16 residues. The trim removed 2 bases at V and 2 bases at J, leaving 5 bases unmatched. Germline assignment: CDR1 SGHRS and CDR2 YFSETQ. DNA for the CDR3: TGCGCCAGCAGCTTCGGACTAGCGGAGAACACAGATACGCAGTATTTT. Its protein is CASSFGLAENTDTQYF.

In this sample, this clonotype turned up a few times. This sequence joins TRBV20-1 and TRBJ1-2; D is undetermined. There are 11 residues in the CDR3. The germline gives CDR1 DFQATT, CDR2 SNEGSKA (reference sequence). Trimming cost V 1 base and J 8 bases, with 8 bases left between them. CDR3 loop: CSARAARGYTF. CDR3 bases: TGCAGTGCTAGAGCTGCCCGGGGCTACACCTTC.

This chain links TRBV5-1 with TRBJ2-1, with 12 nucleotides matching TRBD2. Germline CDR1 reads SGHRS; CDR2 reads YFSETQ. The J segment lost 4 bases and the V segment lost 2 bases, leaving 4 bases of the junction unmatched. This CDR3 spans 16 amino acids. CDR3 nucleotide sequence: TGCGCCAGCAGCTTACGGACTAGCGGGGCGTACAATGAGCAGTTCTTC. This sequence encodes CASSLRTSGAYNEQFF.

The table lists this clonotype with a few counts. The chain recombines TRBV20-1 with TRBJ2-3; 8 nucleotides match TRBD2. This CDR3 has 15 amino acids. The germline V gene has CDR1 DFQATT and CDR2 SNEGSKA (reference sequence). V was pared by 3 bases and J by 1 base, with 6 bases of the junction left unmatched. CDR3 sequence reads: CSASGLARGTDTQYF. The CDR3 bases are TGCAGTGCTAGTGGACTAGCCAGGGGCACAGATACGCAGTATTTT.

The chain combines TRBV21-1 with TRBJ2-1. TRBV21-1 is classified as a pseudogene. The CDR3 consists of 15 residues. Here the CDR3 reads CASSKRVTPYNEQFF. DNA of the CDR3: TGTGCCAGCAGCAAAAGGGTAACTCCTTACAATGAGCAGTTCTTC.

The V call is TRBV12-3 or TRBV12-4, the J call TRBJ1-3; no definite D call. Trimming removed 7 bases from V and 5 bases from J, with 3 bases in between. The CDR3 runs 10 residues. Here the CDR3 DNA reads TGTGCCAGCAAGAGAAACACCATATATTTT. Amino acid sequence: CASKRNTIYF.

This clonotype showed up just a few times. The V call is TRBV6-5, the J call TRBJ2-7; TRBD1 agrees at 7 bases. From germline, CDR1 is MNHEY and CDR2 SVGAGI. There are 14 residues in the CDR3. The V gene end was trimmed by 4 bases and the J gene end by 12 bases; junction bases not matched to a gene: 15. DNA of the CDR3: TGTGCCAGCAGTTCGATAAGAGACAGGGTTGAGGGGTACTTC. It encodes CASSSIRDRVEGYF.

V gene TRBV20-1 combines with J gene TRBJ2-7; D uncertain. The CDR3 has 15 residues. V shed 0 bases and J shed 1 base, with 13 bases lying between them. Germline V gene lookup returns CDR1 DFQATT and CDR2 SNEGSKA (reference sequence). The DNA of the CDR3 is TGCAGTGCTAGAGATGGGCTGTCCCTATCCTACGAGCAGTACTTC. Its translation: CSARDGLSLSYEQYF.

This clonotype appeared once. This chain links TRBV12-3 or TRBV12-4 with TRBJ1-1, with TRBD1 identical over 7 bases. J lost 4 bases, V lost 3 bases, and 2 bases had no gene match. The CDR3 length is 13 residues. CDR3: CASSLQGVTEAFF. In nucleotides, the CDR3 is TGTGCCAGCAGTTTGCAGGGGGTCACTGAAGCTTTCTTT.

The chain uses TRBV6-1 and TRBJ1-1; possibly TRBD1 for D (5 bases). Germline V gene data show CDR1 as MNHNS and CDR2 as SASEGT. V lost 2 bases and J lost 6, with 19 bases in between. The CDR3 has 16 amino acids. Written as DNA, the CDR3 is TGTGCCAGCAGTGAATCTGTCGGGGCTCTATTCCCTGAAGCTTTCTTT. Translation gives CASSESVGALFPEAFF.

This chain's CDR3 is CASSSLPWNEQYF. CDR3 in DNA: TGCGCCAGCAGCTCCCTTCCCTGGAACGAGCAGTACTTC. The V call is TRBV5-1, the J call TRBJ2-7; D not certain. Germline-derived CDR1 and CDR2 are SGHRS and YFSETQ. V gave up 3 bases and J gave up 5 bases, with 12 bases separating them. The CDR3 consists of 13 residues.